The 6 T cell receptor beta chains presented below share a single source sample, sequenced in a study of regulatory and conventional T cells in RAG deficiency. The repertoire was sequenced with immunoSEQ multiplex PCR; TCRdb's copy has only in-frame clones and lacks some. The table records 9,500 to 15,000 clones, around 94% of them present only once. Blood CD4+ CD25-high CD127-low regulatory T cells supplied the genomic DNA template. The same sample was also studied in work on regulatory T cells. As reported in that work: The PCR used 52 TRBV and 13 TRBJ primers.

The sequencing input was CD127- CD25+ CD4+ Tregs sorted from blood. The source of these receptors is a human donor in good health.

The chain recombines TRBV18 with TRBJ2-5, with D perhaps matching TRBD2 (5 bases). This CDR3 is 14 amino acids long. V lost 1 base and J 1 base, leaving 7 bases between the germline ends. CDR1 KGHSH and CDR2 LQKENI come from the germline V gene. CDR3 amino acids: CASSPLAPQETQYF. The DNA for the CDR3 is TGTGCCAGCTCACCACTAGCGCCCCAAGAGACCCAGTACTTC.

CDR3: CASENSGGSTDTQYF. The CDR3 DNA follows: TGCGCCAGCGAAAACAGCGGGGGAAGCACAGATACGCAGTATTTT. This chain joins TRBV5-1 and TRBJ2-3; the match to TRBD2 covers 8 bases. The CDR3 consists of 15 residues. Trimming removed 7 bases from V and 0 bases from J; junction bases left unmatched: 7. The germline gives CDR1 SGHRS, CDR2 YFSETQ.

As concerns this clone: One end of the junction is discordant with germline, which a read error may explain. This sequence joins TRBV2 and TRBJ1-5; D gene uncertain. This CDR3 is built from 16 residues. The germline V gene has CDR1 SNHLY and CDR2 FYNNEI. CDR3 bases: TGTGCCAGCATTGAAGGCAAACACTATAGCAATCAGCCCCAGCATTTT. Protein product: CASIEGKHYSNQPQHF.

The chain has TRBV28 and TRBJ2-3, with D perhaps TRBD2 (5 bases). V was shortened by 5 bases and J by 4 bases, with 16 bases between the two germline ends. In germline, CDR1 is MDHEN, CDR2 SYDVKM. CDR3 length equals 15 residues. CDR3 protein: CASSTLWRVPDTQYF. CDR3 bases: TGTGCCAGCAGTACCCTCTGGCGGGTGCCAGATACGCAGTATTTT.

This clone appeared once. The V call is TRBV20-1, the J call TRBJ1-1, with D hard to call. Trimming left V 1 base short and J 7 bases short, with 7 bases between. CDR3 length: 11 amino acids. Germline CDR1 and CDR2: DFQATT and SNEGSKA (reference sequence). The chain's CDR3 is CSARAGGEAFF. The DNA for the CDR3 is TGCAGTGCTAGAGCGGGAGGTGAAGCTTTCTTT.

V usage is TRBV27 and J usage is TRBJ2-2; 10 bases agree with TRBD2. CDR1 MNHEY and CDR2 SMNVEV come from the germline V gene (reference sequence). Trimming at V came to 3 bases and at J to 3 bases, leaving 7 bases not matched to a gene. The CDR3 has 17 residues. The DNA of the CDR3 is TGTGCCAGCAGTTTCCCAGCGGGGGGGCCGCACACCGGGGAGCTGTTTTTT. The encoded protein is CASSFPAGGPHTGELFF.